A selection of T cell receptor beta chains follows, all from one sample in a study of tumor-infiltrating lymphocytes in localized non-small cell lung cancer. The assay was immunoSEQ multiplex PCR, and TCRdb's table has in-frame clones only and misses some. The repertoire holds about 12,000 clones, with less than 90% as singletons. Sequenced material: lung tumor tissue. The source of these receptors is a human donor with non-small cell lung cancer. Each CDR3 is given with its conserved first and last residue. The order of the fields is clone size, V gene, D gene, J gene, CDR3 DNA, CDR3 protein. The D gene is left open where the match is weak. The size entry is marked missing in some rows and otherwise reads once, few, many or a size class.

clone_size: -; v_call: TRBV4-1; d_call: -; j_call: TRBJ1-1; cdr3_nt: TGCGCCAGCAGCTCGCAGACAGAAATGAACACTGAAGCTTTCTTT; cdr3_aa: CASSSQTEMNTEAFF
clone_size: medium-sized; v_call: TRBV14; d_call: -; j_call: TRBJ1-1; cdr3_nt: TGTGCCAGCAGCCAAGAAGGCATGAGGGTATGGAACACTGAAGCTTTCTTT; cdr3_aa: CASSQEGMRVWNTEAFF
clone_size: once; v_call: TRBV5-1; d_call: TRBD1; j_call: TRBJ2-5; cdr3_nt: TGCGCCAGCAGCTTCCAGGGGGCCGAGGAGACCCAGTACTTC; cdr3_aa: CASSFQGAEETQYF
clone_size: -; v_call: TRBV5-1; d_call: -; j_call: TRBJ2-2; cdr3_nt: TGCGCCAGCAGCAGCGGCAGCCAAGCCGCGAACACCGGGGAGCTGTTTTTT; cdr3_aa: CASSSGSQAANTGELFF
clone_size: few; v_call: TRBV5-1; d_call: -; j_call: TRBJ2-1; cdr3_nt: TGCGCCAGCAGCTCGGGAGTTCTCTACAATGAGCAGTTCTTC; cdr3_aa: CASSSGVLYNEQFF
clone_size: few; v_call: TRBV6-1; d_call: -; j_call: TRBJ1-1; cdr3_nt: TGTGCCAGCAGTGAACTCGCGGGGGGGATCACTGAAGCTTTCTTT; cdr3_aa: CASSELAGGITEAFF
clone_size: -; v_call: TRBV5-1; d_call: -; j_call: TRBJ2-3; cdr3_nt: TGCACCAGCAGCTTGGGACACCGAGCGCACACAGATACGCAGTATTTT; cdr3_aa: CTSSLGHRAHTDTQYF
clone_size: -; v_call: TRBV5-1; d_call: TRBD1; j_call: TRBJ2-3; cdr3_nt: TGCGCCAGCAGCCCTGACAGGGTGGACGATACGCAGTATTTT; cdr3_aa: CASSPDRVDDTQYF
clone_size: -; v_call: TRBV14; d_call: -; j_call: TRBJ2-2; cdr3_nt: TGTGCCAGCAGCCTTCGTACCGGGGAGCTGTTTTTT; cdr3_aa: CASSLRTGELFF
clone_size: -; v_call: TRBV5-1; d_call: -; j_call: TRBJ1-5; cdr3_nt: TGCGCCAGCAGCTTGGCCGGAGACGAAGGTCAGCCCCAGCATTTT; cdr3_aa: CASSLAGDEGQPQHF
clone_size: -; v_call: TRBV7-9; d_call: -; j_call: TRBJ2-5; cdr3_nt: TGTGCCAGCAGCTTCCGGGAACAGGGAGAGACCCAGTACTTC; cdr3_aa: CASSFREQGETQYF
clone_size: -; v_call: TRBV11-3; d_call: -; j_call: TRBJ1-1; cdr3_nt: TGTGCCAGCAGCTTAGGTAGGGGGACGGAGGGCACTGAAGCTTTCTTT; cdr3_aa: CASSLGRGTEGTEAFF
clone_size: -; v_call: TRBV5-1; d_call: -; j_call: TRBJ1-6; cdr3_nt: TGCGCCAGCAGCTTGGGGGGGAACTCACCCCTCCACTTT; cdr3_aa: CASSLGGNSPLHF
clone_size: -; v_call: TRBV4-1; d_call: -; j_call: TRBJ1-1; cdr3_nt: TGCGCCAGCAGCCAGCGGGGATTAGAAAACACTGAAGCTTTCTTT; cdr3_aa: CASSQRGLENTEAFF
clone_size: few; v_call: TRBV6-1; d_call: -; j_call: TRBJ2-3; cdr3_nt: TGTGCCAGCAGTGAAGTGGTGGTGGGGGATACGCAGTATTTT; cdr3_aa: CASSEVVVGDTQYF
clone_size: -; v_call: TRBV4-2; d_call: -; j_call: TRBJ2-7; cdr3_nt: TGTGCCAGCAGCCAAGGGACTTCCTACGAGCAGTACTTC; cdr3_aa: CASSQGTSYEQYF
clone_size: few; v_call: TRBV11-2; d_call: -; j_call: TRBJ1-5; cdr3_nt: TGTGCCAGCAGCTTAGGAAGAAATCAGCCCCAGCATTTT; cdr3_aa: CASSLGRNQPQHF
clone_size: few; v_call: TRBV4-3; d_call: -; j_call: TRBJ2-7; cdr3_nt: TGCGCCAGCAGCCAAGGCGTGGCGAGGAGCTCCTACGAGCAGTACTTC; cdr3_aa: CASSQGVARSSYEQYF
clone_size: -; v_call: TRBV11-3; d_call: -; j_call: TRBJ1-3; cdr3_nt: TGTGCCAGCACCGACGACAGTTTTGGAAACACCATATATTTT; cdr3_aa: CASTDDSFGNTIYF
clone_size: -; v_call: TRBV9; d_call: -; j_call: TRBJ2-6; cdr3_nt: TGTGCCAGCAGCGTCCGAGGGGGGGCTGGGGCCAACGTCCTGACTTTC; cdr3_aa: CASSVRGGAGANVLTF
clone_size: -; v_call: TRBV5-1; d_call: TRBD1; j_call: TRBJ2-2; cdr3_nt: TGCGCCAGCAGCCCCGGGACAGATATCACCGGGGAGCTGTTTTTT; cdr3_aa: CASSPGTDITGELFF
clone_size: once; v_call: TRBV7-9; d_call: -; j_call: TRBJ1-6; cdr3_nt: TGTGCCAGCAGCTTAGTGGGCGGCCTTAATTCACCCCTCCACTTT; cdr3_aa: CASSLVGGLNSPLHF
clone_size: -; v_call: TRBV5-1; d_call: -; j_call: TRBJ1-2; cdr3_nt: TGCGCCAGCAGCTTGGCCGAAGGGGAAGAAAGCTATGGCTACACCTTC; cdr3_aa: CASSLAEGEESYGYTF
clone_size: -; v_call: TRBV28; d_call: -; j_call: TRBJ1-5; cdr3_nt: TGTGCCAGCACCAACGGGGGCGGTCAGCCCCAGCATTTT; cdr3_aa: CASTNGGGQPQHF
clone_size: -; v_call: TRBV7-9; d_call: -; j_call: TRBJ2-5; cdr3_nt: TGTGCCAGCTCCATCGGGCCTCAAGAGACCCAGTACTTC; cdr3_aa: CASSIGPQETQYF
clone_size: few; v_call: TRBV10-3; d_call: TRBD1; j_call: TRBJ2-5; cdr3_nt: TGTGCCATCAAGGGGACAGGGCACGTCCAAGAGACCCAGTACTTC; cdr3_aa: CAIKGTGHVQETQYF
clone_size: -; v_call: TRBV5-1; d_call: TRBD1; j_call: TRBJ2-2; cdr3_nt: TGCGCCAGCAGCTTGGCCGGGACAGGGGCGACCGGGGAGCTGTTTTTT; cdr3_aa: CASSLAGTGATGELFF
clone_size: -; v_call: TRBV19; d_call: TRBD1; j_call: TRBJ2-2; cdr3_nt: TGTGCCAGTACCGCAGGGGGCGCCGGGACCGGGGAGCTGTTTTTT; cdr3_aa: CASTAGGAGTGELFF
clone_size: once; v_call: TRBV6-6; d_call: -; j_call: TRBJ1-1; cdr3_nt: TGTGCCAGCAGCCAGGACACTGAAGCTTTCTTT; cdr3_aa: CASSQDTEAFF
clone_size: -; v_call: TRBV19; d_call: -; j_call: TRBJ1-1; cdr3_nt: TGTGCCAGTAGTCCTCCGGGACAAGAAGCTTTCTTT; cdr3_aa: CASSPPGQEAFF
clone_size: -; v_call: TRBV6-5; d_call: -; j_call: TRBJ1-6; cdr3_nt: TGTGCCAGCGGGCGAACAGCTAATTCACCCCTCCACTTT; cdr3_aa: CASGRTANSPLHF
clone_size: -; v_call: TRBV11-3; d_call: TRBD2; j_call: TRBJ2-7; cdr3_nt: TGTGCCAGCAGCCCAAGACTAGCGGGGGACTACGAGCAGTACTTC; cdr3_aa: CASSPRLAGDYEQYF
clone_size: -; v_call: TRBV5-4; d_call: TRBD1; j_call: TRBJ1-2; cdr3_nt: TGTGCCAGCAGCCGGACAGGGATTGATGGCTACACCTTC; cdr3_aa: CASSRTGIDGYTF
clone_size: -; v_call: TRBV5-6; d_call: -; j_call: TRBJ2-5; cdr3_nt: TGTGCCAGCAGCTCGGGCCCTTACCAAGAGACCCAGTACTTC; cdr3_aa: CASSSGPYQETQYF
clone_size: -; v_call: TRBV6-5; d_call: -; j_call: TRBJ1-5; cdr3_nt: TGTGCCAGCAGACAGTTCAGCAATCAGCCCCAGCATTTT; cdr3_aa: CASRQFSNQPQHF